This T cell receptor beta chain comes out of a study of blood T cells in healthy people across ages. Peripheral blood, about 9.3 milliliters per donor, was collected. Findings and caveats of the study: The CMV status of each donor remained undetermined, and this could have confounded shifts in expanded clonotypes.

At least ten counts were recorded for this clonotype. What it recognizes is unknown. Combining a sample-barcoded 5' primer with a J-beta primer mix, a second PCR ran for about 7 to 11 cycles. Per sample, CDR3-containing paired-end reads numbered at least 3 million. Each CDR3 protein is one row after TCRdb ran MiXCR on the 5' RACE reads. Of about 840,000 distinct CDR3 sequences in the sample, approximately 32% were seen once. CDR1 and CDR2 (germline): SGHRS, YFSETQ. V lost 4 bases to trimming and J lost 1 base; unmatched junction nucleotides: 6. There are 15 residues in the CDR3. The sample was also linked to a second study, of T cells of mothers and their children.

The J gene is TRBJ2-7, the V gene TRBV5-1; 9 bases align to TRBD1. The TCR originated in a woman aged 40 to 50 in good health. The sample comprised blood. The DNA of the CDR3 is TGCGCCAGCAGCAACCCGGGACAGGGTTCCTACGAGCAGTACTTC. Protein: CASSNPGQGSYEQYF. The whole variable domain, remainder taken from reference TRBV5-1 and TRBJ2-7, is KAGVTQTPRYLIKTRGQQVTLSCSPISGHRSVSWYQQTPGQGLQFLFEYFSETQRNKGNFPGRFSGRQFSNSRSEMNVSTLELGDSALYLCASSNPGQGSYEQYFGPGTRLTVT.